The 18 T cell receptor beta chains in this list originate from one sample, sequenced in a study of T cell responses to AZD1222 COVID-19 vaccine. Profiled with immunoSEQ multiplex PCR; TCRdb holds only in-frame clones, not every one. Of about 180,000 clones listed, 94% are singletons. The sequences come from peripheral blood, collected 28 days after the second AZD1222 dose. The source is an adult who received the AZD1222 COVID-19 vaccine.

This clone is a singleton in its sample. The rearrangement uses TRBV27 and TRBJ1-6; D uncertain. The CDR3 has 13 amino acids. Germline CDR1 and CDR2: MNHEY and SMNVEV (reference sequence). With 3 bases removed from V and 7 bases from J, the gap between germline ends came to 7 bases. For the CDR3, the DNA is TGTGCCAGCAGTTTGTTTGAGAATTCACCCCTCCACTTT. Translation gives CASSLFENSPLHF.

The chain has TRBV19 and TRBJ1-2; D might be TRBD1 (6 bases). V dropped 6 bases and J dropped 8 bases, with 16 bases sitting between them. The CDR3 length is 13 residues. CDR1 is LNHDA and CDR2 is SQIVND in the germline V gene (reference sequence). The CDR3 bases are TGTGCCAGTAGAAACTCAGGGGAGAAGGGCTACACCTTC. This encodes CASRNSGEKGYTF.

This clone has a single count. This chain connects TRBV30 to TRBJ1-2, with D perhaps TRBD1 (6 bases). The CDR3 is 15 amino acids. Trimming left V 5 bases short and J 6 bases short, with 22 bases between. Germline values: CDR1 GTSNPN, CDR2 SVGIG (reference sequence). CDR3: CAWALYGGRSDGYTF. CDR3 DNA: TGTGCCTGGGCCCTCTACGGGGGGCGATCTGATGGCTACACCTTC.

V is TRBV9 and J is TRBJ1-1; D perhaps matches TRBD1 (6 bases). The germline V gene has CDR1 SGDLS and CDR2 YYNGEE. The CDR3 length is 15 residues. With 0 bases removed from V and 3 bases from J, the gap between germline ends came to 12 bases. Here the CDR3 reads CASSVEQGSYTEAFF. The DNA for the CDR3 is TGTGCCAGCAGCGTAGAACAGGGTAGTTACACTGAAGCTTTCTTT.

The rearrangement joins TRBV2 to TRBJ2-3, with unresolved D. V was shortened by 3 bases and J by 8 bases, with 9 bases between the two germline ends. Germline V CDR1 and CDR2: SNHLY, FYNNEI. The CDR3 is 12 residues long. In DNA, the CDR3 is TGTGCCAGCAGTGACCTAGTTGGTACGCAGTATTTT. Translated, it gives CASSDLVGTQYF.

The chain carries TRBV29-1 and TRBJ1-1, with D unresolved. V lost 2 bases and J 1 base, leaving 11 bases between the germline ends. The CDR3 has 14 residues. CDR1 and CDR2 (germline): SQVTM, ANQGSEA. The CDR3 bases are TGCAGCGTTGAACGCACCCTATGGAACACTGAAGCTTTCTTT. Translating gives CSVERTLWNTEAFF.

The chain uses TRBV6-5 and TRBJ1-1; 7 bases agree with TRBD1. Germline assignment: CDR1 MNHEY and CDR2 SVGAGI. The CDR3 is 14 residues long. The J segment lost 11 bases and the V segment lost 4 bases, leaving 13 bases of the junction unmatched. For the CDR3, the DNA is TGTGCCAGCAGTTCTAGGGACAGCTCCGTAGGGGCTTTCTTT. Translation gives CASSSRDSSVGAFF.

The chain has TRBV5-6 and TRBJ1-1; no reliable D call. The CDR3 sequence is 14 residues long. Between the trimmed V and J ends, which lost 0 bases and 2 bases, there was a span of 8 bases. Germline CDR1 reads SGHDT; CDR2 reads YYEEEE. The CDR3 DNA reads TGTGCCAGCAGCTTGGCCCAGAGAAACACTGAAGCTTTCTTT. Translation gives CASSLAQRNTEAFF. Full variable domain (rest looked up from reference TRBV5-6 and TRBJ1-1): DAGVTQSPTHLIKTRGQQVTLRCSPKSGHDTVSWYQQALGQGPQFIFQYYEEEERQRGNFPDRFSGHQFPNYSSELNVNALLLGDSALYLCASSLAQRNTEAFFGQGTRLTVV.

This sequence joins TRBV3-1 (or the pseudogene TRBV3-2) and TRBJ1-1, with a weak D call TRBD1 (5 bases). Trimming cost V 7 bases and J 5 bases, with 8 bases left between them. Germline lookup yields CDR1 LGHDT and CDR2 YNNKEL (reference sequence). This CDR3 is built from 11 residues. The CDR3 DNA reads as TGTGCCAGCATCCGGGGGACTGAAGCTTTCTTT. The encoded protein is CASIRGTEAFF.

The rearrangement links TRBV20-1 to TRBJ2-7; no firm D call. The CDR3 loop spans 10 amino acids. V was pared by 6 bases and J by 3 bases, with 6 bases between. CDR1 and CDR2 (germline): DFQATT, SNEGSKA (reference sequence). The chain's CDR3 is CSAKSYEQYF. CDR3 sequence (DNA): TGCAGTGCAAAAAGCTACGAGCAGTACTTC.

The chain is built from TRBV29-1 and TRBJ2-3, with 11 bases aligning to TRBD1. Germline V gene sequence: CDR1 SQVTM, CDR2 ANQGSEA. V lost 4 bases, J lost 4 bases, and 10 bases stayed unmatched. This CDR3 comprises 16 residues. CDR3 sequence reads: CSVGGWGQGDADTQYF. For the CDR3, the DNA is TGCAGCGTTGGGGGATGGGGACAGGGGGATGCAGATACGCAGTATTTT.

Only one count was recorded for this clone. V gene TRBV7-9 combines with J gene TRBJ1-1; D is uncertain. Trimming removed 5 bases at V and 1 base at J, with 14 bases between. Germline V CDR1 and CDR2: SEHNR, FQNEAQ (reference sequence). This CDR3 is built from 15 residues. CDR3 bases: TGTGCCAGCAGCCGGCGCGATCTGGAGAACACTGAAGCTTTCTTT. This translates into CASSRRDLENTEAFF.

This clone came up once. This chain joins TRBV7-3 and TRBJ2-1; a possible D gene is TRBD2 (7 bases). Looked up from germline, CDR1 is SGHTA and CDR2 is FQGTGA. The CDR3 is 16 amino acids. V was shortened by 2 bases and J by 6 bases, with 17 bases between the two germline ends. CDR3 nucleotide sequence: TGTGCCAGCAGCTTATCGGGGGGCGAAGTGGGCAATGAGCAGTTCTTC. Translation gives CASSLSGGEVGNEQFF.

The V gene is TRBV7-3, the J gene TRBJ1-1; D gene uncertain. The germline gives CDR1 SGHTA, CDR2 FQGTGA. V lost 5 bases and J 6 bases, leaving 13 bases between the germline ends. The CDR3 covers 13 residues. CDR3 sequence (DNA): TGTGCCAGCAGCCTGAACTTTGCGGCTGAAGCTTTCTTT. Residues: CASSLNFAAEAFF.

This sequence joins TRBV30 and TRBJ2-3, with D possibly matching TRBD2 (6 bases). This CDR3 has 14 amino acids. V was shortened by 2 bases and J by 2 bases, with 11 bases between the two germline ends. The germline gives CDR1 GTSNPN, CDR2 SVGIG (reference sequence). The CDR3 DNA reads TGTGCCTGGAGTATCGCGGGACTCACAGATACGCAGTATTTT. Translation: CAWSIAGLTDTQYF.

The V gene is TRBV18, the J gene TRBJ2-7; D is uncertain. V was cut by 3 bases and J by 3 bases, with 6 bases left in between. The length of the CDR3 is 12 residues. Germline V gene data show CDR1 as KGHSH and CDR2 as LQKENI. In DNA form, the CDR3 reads TGTGCCAGCTCACCCGACCTCTACGAGCAGTACTTC. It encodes CASSPDLYEQYF.

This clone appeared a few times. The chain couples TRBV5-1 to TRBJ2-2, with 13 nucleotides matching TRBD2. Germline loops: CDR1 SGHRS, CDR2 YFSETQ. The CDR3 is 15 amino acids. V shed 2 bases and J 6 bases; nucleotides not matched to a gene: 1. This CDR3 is CASSLLAGGPGELFF. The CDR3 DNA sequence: TGCGCCAGCAGCTTACTAGCGGGAGGGCCCGGGGAGCTGTTTTTT.

The CDR3 coding sequence is TGTGCCAGCAGCACAGGGTACGAGCAGTACTTC. It translates to CASSTGYEQYF. The chain combines TRBV6-2 or TRBV6-3 with TRBJ2-7, with D possibly TRBD1 on 6 matching bases. The germline V gene encodes CDR1 MNHEY and CDR2 SVGEGT. This CDR3 contains 11 residues. The V end lost 6 bases, the J end lost 4 bases, and 7 bases lay between the germline ends.